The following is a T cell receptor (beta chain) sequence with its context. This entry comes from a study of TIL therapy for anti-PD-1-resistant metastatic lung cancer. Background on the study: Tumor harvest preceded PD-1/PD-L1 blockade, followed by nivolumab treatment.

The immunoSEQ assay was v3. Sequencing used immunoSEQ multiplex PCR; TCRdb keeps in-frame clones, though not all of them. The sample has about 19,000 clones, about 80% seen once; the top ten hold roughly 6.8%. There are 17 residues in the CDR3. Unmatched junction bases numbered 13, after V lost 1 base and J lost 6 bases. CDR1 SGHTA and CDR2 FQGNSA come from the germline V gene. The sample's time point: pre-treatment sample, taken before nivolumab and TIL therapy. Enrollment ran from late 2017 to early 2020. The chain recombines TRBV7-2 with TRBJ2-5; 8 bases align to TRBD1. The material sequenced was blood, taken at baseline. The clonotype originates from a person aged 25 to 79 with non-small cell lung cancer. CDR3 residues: CASSLVVTGEGEQTQYF. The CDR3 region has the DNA TGTGCCAGCAGCTTAGTAGTGACAGGGGAAGGGGAACAGACCCAGTACTTC.